This T cell receptor (beta chain) was recovered during a study of blood T cell repertoires in COVID-19. CDR1 is KGHSH, CDR2 LQKENI, per germline. V was shortened by 3 bases and J by 4 bases, with 15 bases between the two germline ends. This CDR3 comprises 16 residues. The repertoire was sequenced with immunoSEQ multiplex PCR; TCRdb's copy has only in-frame clones and lacks some. The sample includes 150,000 to 200,000 clones, roughly 80% of them seen just once. V usage is TRBV18 and J usage is TRBJ1-4, with D maybe TRBD1 (5 bases). The source of this sequence is a woman younger than 45 with acute or convalescent COVID-19. Material: peripheral blood. CDR3 nucleotide sequence: TGTGCCAGCTCACCCTCACGGGACTGGAATAATGAAAAACTGTTTTTT. Translated, it gives CASSPSRDWNNEKLFF.